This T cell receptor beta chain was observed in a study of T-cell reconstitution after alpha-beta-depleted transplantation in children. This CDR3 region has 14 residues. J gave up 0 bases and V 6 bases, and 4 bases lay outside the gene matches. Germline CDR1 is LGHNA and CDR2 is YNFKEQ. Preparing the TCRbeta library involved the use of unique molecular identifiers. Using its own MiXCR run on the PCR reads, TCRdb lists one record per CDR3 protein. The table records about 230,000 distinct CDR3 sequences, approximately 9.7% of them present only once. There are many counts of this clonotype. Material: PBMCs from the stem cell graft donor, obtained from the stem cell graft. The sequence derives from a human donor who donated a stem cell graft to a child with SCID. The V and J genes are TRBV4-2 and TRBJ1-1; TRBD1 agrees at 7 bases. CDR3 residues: CASRPGQMNTEAFF. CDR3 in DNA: TGTGCCAGCAGACCGGGACAGATGAACACTGAAGCTTTCTTT.